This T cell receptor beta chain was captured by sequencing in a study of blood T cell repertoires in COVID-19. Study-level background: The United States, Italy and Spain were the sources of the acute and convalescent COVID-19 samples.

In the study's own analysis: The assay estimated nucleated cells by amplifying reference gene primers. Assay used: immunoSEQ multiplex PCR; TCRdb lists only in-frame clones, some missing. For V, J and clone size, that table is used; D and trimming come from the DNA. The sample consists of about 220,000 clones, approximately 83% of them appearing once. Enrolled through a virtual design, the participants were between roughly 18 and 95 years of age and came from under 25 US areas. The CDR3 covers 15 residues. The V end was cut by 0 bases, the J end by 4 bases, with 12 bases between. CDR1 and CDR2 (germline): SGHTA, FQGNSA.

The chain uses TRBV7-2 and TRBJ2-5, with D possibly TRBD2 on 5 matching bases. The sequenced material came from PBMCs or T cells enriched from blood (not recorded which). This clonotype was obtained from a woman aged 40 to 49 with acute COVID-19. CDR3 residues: CASSLARGSGETQYF. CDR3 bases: TGTGCCAGCAGCTTAGCGAGAGGGTCCGGAGAGACCCAGTACTTC.